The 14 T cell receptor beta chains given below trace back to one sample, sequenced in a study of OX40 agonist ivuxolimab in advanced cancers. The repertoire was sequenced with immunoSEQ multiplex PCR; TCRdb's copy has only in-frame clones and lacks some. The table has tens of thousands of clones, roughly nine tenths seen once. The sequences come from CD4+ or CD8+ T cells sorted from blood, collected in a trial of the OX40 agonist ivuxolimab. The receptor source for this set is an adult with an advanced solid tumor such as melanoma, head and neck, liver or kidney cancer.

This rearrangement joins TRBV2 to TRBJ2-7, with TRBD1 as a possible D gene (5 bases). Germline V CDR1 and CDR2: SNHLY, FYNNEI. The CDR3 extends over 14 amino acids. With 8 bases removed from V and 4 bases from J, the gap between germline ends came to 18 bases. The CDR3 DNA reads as TGTGCCAGCTTCTCTGGGGTACCAGGGTACGAGCAGTACTTC. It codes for CASFSGVPGYEQYF.

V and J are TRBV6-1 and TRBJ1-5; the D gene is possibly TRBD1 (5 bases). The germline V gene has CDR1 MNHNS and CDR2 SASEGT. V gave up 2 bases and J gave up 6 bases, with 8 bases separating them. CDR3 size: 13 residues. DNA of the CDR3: TGTGCCAGCAGTGAACAGGGAGCTCAGCCCCAGCATTTT. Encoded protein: CASSEQGAQPQHF.

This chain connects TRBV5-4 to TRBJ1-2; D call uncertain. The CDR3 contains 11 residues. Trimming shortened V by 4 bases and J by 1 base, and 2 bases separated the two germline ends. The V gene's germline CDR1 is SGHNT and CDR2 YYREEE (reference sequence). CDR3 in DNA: TGTGCCAGCAGCCTTAACTATGGCTACACCTTC. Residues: CASSLNYGYTF.

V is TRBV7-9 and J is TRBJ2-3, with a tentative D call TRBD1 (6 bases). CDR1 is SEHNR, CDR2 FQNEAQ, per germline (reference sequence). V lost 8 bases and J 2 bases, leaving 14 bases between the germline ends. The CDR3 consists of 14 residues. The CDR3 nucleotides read TGTGCCAGCCAGGCAGGGGAATACACAGATACGCAGTATTTT. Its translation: CASQAGEYTDTQYF.

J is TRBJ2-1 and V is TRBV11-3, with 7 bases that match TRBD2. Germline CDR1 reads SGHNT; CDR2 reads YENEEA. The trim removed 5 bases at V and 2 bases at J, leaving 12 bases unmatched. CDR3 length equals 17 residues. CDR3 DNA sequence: TGTGCCAGCAGCCTCGGGGTAGCGGGTGACACCTACAATGAGCAGTTCTTC. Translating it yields CASSLGVAGDTYNEQFF.

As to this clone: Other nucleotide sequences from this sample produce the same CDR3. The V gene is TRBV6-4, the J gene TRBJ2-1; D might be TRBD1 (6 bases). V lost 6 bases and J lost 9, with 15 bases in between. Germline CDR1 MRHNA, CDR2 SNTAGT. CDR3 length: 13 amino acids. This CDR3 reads CASRQGELGEQFF. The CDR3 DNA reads TGTGCCAGCAGACAGGGAGAACTTGGTGAGCAGTTCTTC.

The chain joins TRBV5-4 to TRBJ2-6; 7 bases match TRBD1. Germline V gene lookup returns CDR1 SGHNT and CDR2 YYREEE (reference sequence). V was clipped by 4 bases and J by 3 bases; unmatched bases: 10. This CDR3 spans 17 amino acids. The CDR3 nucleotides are TGTGCCAGCAGCACTGGACAGGTTATAAGTGGGGCCAACGTCCTGACTTTC. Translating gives CASSTGQVISGANVLTF.

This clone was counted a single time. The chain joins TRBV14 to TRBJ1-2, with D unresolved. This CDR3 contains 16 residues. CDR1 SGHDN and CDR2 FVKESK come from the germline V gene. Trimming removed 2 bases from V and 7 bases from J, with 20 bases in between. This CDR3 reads CASSQSLRIGTFGYTF. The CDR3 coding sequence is TGTGCCAGCAGCCAAAGCCTCCGCATAGGAACCTTTGGCTACACCTTC.

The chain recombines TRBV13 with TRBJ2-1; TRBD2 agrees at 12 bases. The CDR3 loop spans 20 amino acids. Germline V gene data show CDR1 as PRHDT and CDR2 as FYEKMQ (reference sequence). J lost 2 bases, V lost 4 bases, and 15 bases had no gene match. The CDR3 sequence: CASSSFAGLAGPGPYNEQFF. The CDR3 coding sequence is TGTGCCAGCAGCTCCTTTGCGGGACTAGCGGGTCCGGGGCCCTACAATGAGCAGTTCTTC.

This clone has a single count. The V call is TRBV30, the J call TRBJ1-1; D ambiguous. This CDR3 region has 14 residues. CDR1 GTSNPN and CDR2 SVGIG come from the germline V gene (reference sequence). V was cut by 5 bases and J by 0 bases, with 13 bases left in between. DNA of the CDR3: TGTGCCTGGGCCCTTCAGCCTCTGAACACTGAAGCTTTCTTT. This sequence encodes CAWALQPLNTEAFF.

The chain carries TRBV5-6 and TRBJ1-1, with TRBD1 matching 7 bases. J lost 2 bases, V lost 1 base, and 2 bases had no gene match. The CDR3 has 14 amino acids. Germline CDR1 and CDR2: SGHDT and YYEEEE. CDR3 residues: CASSLRTGNTEAFF. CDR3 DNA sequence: TGTGCCAGCAGCTTGCGGACAGGTAACACTGAAGCTTTCTTT.

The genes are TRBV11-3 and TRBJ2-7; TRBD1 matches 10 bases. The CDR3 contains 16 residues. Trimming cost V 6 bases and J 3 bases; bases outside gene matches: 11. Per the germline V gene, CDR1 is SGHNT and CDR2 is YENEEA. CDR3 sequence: CASSPAGTGARYEQYF. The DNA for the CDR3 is TGTGCCAGCAGTCCAGCCGGGACAGGGGCCCGCTACGAGCAGTACTTC.

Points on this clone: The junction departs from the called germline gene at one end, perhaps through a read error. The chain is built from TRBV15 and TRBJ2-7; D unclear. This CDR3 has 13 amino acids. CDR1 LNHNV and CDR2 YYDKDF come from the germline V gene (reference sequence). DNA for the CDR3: TGTGCCACCAGCAGAGATGGATTGGTGGGTCCGAGATTC. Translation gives CATSRDGLVGPRF. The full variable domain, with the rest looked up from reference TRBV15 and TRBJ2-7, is DAMVIQNPRYQVTQFGKPVTLSCSQTLNHNVMYWYQQKSSQAPKLLFHYYDKDFNNEADTPDNFQSRRPNTSFCFLDIRSPGLGDTAMYLCATSRDGLVGPRFGPGTRLTVT.

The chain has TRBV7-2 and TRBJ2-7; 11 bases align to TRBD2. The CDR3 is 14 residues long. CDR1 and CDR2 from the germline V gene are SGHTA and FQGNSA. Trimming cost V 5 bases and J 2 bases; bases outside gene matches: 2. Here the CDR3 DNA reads TGTGCCAGCAGCACTAGCGGGGGTACCTACGAGCAGTACTTC. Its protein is CASSTSGGTYEQYF.